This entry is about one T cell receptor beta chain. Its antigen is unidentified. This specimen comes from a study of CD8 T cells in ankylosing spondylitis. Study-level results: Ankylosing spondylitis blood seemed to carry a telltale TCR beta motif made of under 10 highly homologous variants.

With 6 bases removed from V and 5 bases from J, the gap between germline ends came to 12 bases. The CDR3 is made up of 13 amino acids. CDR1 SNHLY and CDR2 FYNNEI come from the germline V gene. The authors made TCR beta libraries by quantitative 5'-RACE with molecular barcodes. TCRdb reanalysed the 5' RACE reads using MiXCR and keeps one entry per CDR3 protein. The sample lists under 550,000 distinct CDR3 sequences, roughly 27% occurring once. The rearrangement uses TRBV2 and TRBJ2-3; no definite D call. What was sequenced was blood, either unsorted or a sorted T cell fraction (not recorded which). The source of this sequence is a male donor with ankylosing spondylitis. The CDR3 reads CASSPVGGDTQYF. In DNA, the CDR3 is TGTGCCAGCAGCCCCGTTGGCGGAGATACGCAGTATTTT. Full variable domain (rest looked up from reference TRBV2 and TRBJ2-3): EPEVTQTPSHQVTQMGQEVILRCVPISNHLYFYWYRQILGQKVEFLVSFYNNEISEKSEIFDDQFSVERPDGSNFTLKIRSTKLEDSAMYFCASSPVGGDTQYFGPGTRLTVL.